A single sample gave rise to the 10 T cell receptor beta chains below, sequenced in a study of identical twins. TCRdb re-called the 5' RACE reads through MiXCR, storing one row per CDR3 protein. This sample has some 240,000 distinct CDR3 sequences, with roughly a tenth found just once. Source material: memory T cells sorted from blood. These receptors originate from a man aged 50 to 59 in good health.

The chain carries TRBV5-6 and TRBJ1-6; D call uncertain. Deletions cut 2 bases from V and 7 bases from J, with 10 bases between. The CDR3 consists of 14 residues. Germline V gene lookup returns CDR1 SGHDT and CDR2 YYEEEE. Here the CDR3 DNA reads TGTGCCAGCAGCTTACCGCCAGGAAATTCACCCCTCCACTTT. It yields the protein CASSLPPGNSPLHF.

This clonotype was recorded at least ten times. The chain combines TRBV7-8 with TRBJ1-5; D is unclear. CDR1 and CDR2 (germline): SGHVS, FQNEAQ. V lost 5 bases and J 1 base, leaving 12 bases between the germline ends. CDR3 length: 15 residues. This CDR3 is CASSPSRNSNQPQHF. The CDR3 nucleotides are TGTGCCAGCAGCCCCAGCCGAAACAGCAATCAGCCCCAGCATTTT.

This clonotype turned up a few times. This chain joins TRBV27 and TRBJ2-3, with D perhaps matching TRBD2 (7 bases). Germline CDR1 and CDR2: MNHEY and SMNVEV (reference sequence). Trimming shortened V by 3 bases and J by 0 bases, and 13 bases separated the two germline ends. The CDR3 covers 16 residues. The CDR3 region is CASSLGGLRSTDTQYF. The CDR3 DNA sequence: TGTGCCAGCAGTTTGGGGGGGCTGCGGAGCACAGATACGCAGTATTTT.

This clonotype has just a few counts. The rearrangement links TRBV12-3 or TRBV12-4 to TRBJ2-7; D is possibly TRBD1 (6 bases). This CDR3 comprises 15 residues. V was trimmed by 1 base and J by 0 bases, leaving 10 bases between them. CDR3 loop: CASSLEAGDSYEQYF. CDR3 nucleotide sequence: TGTGCCAGCAGTTTAGAGGCAGGGGACTCCTACGAGCAGTACTTC.

There are a few counts of this clonotype. The chain recombines TRBV3-1 with TRBJ2-2; D is ambiguous. The germline V gene has CDR1 LGHDT and CDR2 YNNKEL (reference sequence). V was cut by 10 bases and J by 8 bases, with 14 bases left in between. This CDR3 is 12 amino acids long. This CDR3 reads CATSQNPGELFF. CDR3 sequence (DNA): TGTGCCACGAGCCAGAATCCTGGGGAGCTGTTTTTT. Complete variable domain (other parts from reference TRBV3-1 and TRBJ2-2): DTAVSQTPKYLVTQMGNDKSIKCEQNLGHDTMYWYKQDSKKFLKIMFSYNNKELIINETVPNRFSPKSPDKAHLNLHINSLELGDSAVYFCATSQNPGELFFGEGSRLTVL.

This clonotype was found many times. The J gene is TRBJ2-2, the V gene TRBV2; a possible D gene is TRBD1 (5 bases). The germline CDR1 and CDR2 sequences are SNHLY and FYNNEI. The CDR3 covers 16 residues. The ends were cut back, 4 bases at V and 0 bases at J, with 12 bases in the middle. CDR3 region: CASSAQGNPNTGELFF. The CDR3 region has the DNA TGTGCCAGCAGTGCTCAGGGTAATCCGAACACCGGGGAGCTGTTTTTT.

The chain combines TRBV27 with TRBJ1-5, with 9 bases identical to TRBD1. Germline lookup yields CDR1 MNHEY and CDR2 SMNVEV (reference sequence). The V segment lost 6 bases and the J segment 4 bases; nucleotides outside the gene matches: 4. This CDR3 region has 14 residues. The CDR3 loop is CASRPGTGNQPQHF. CDR3 bases: TGTGCCAGCAGGCCCGGGACAGGGAATCAGCCCCAGCATTTT.

This clonotype was found many times. The chain recombines TRBV7-9 with TRBJ2-3; the match to TRBD2 covers 12 bases. V trimming: 5 bases; J trimming: 4 bases; junction bases outside the gene matches: 10. Germline V gene sequence: CDR1 SEHNR, CDR2 FQNEAQ (reference sequence). The CDR3 is 17 amino acids. DNA for the CDR3: TGTGCCAGCAGCGTGGGACTAGCGGGCTTGGGTGCAGATACGCAGTATTTT. Its translation: CASSVGLAGLGADTQYF.

The chain carries TRBV6-2 or TRBV6-3 and TRBJ2-7; perhaps D is TRBD1 or TRBD2 (6 bases each). CDR1 is MNHEY, CDR2 SVGEGT, per germline. The CDR3 is 15 residues long. V dropped 5 bases and J dropped 2 bases, with 16 bases sitting between them. The CDR3 region has the DNA TGTGCCAGCAGTCATTTGCGGGACAAACCCTACGAGCAGTACTTC. Translated, it gives CASSHLRDKPYEQYF.

At least ten counts were recorded for this clonotype. This rearrangement joins TRBV7-9 to TRBJ1-1; no clear D. The CDR3 covers 12 residues. The V gene lost 3 bases and the J gene lost 0 bases, with 2 bases spanning the gap. CDR1 SEHNR and CDR2 FQNEAQ come from the germline V gene (reference sequence). The DNA of the CDR3 is TGTGCCAGCAGCTTCCTGAACACTGAAGCTTTCTTT. This encodes CASSFLNTEAFF. Looking up the rest from reference TRBV7-9 and TRBJ1-1 gives the full variable domain: DTGVSQNPRHKITKRGQNVTFRCDPISEHNRLYWYRQTLGQGPEFLTYFQNEAQLEKSRLLSDRFSAERPKGSFSTLEIQRTEQGDSAMYLCASSFLNTEAFFGQGTRLTVV.